This TCR beta chain was profiled in a study of blood T cell repertoires in COVID-19. Background on the study: The analysed material was cDNA or gDNA that came from T cells, B-cell-depleted T cells, or PBMCs.

Authors' processing steps: Reference gene primers were amplified, and this amplification served to estimate nucleated cell counts. Clones were sequenced by immunoSEQ multiplex PCR, and TCRdb holds only the in-frame ones, with some missing. V, J and clone size were drawn from that table, and D and trimming were deduced from the DNA. The sample holds 91,000 or so clones, about 87% seen once. From germline, CDR1 is SNHLY and CDR2 FYNNEI. The CDR3 contains 13 residues. The V gene end was trimmed by 8 bases and the J gene end by 4 bases; junction bases not matched to a gene: 6. Sequenced input: peripheral blood. The chain employs TRBV2 and TRBJ2-3; TRBD1 aligns across 7 bases. This TCR was recovered from a human donor in a cohort sampled during active COVID-19. CDR3 region: CASRGQAPDTQYF. DNA of the CDR3: TGTGCCAGCCGCGGACAGGCCCCAGATACGCAGTATTTT.